A single sample is the source of the 13 T cell receptor beta chains below, sequenced in a study of early T cells in non-severe SARS-CoV-2 infection. A single record per CDR3 protein comes from TCRdb applying MiXCR to the 5' RACE reads. In the table there are 55,000 to 75,000 distinct CDR3 sequences, 12% of which are singletons. The material sequenced was whole blood. The receptors were sampled from an adult who was a healthcare worker with PCR-confirmed SARS-CoV-2 infection or an uninfected control (not recorded which).

This chain uses TRBV30 with TRBJ1-4, with 7 bases aligning to TRBD1. Germline V gene sequence: CDR1 GTSNPN, CDR2 SVGIG (reference sequence). The trim removed 7 bases at V and 6 bases at J, leaving 2 bases unmatched. This CDR3 is built from 11 residues. The CDR3 spells CAYGQDEKLFF. The CDR3 coding sequence is TGTGCCTATGGACAGGATGAAAAACTGTTTTTT.

A few counts support this clonotype. The rearrangement joins TRBV30 to TRBJ1-2; 7 positions match TRBD1. This CDR3 spans 13 amino acids. Unmatched junction bases numbered 2, after V lost 0 bases and J lost 4 bases. CDR1 and CDR2 from the germline V gene are GTSNPN and SVGIG (reference sequence). In DNA form, the CDR3 reads TGTGCCTGGAGTGTAAGGGACAGCTATGGCTACACCTTC. As protein: CAWSVRDSYGYTF.

This clonotype was recorded at least ten times. The chain joins TRBV20-1 to TRBJ1-1, with a possible D match to TRBD1 (6 bases). The germline V gene encodes CDR1 DFQATT and CDR2 SNEGSKA (reference sequence). The CDR3 is 13 amino acids. V lost 4 bases and J lost 4, with 13 bases in between. CDR3 sequence reads: CSATTGKSTEAFF. CDR3 DNA sequence: TGCAGTGCTACCACAGGGAAGAGCACTGAAGCTTTCTTT.

This clonotype was picked up many times. This sequence joins TRBV4-3 and TRBJ2-1, with D perhaps TRBD1 (6 bases). This CDR3 has 17 residues. Between the trimmed V and J ends, which lost 0 bases and 9 bases, there was a span of 21 bases. Germline values: CDR1 LGHNA, CDR2 YSLEER. The CDR3 protein is CASSQDRQGPDLGEQFF. In nucleotides, the CDR3 is TGCGCCAGCAGCCAAGATCGCCAGGGGCCTGACCTAGGTGAGCAGTTCTTC.

J is TRBJ1-6 and V is TRBV6-5, with D maybe TRBD1 (6 bases). The CDR3 runs 13 residues. The V gene's germline CDR1 is MNHEY and CDR2 SVGAGI. V was pared by 5 bases and J by 7 bases, with 9 bases between. The CDR3 reads CASSQGRNSPLHF. The CDR3 coding sequence is TGTGCCAGCAGTCAGGGGAGGAATTCACCCCTCCACTTT.

This clonotype was picked up many times. This sequence joins TRBV20-1 and TRBJ2-1; D is undetermined. Germline V lookup: CDR1 DFQATT, CDR2 SNEGSKA (reference sequence). Trimming stripped 6 bases from V and 7 bases from J, with 13 bases between. The CDR3 has 12 amino acids. The CDR3, as DNA: TGCAGTGCGCGAGAGGCGGAAAATGAGCAGTTCTTC. It yields the protein CSAREAENEQFF.

This chain joins TRBV19 and TRBJ1-1; 8 nucleotides line up with TRBD1. CDR1 and CDR2 (germline): LNHDA, SQIVND (reference sequence). CDR3 size: 15 residues. V shed 9 bases, J shed 3 bases, and the junction held 12 bases outside the gene matches. The CDR3 reads CARQPTGAWDTEAFF. In DNA form, the CDR3 reads TGTGCCAGGCAACCGACAGGGGCTTGGGACACTGAAGCTTTCTTT.

This clonotype showed up just a few times. This rearrangement joins TRBV6-4 to TRBJ1-6; D unclear. Germline V gene data show CDR1 as MRHNA and CDR2 as SNTAGT. CDR3 length: 14 residues. V lost 6 bases, J lost 2 bases, and 8 bases lay in between. The CDR3 DNA follows: TGTGCCAGCAGCCGGGGAACCTATAATTCACCCCTCCACTTT. This translates into CASSRGTYNSPLHF.

This clonotype was detected ten times or more. The V call is TRBV6-5, the J call TRBJ1-6; D unclear. CDR3 length: 13 residues. Trimming pared 9 bases from V and 14 bases from J, leaving 20 bases between. Germline-derived CDR1 and CDR2 are MNHEY and SVGAGI. CDR3 amino acids: CASKTLPFGSLHF. The CDR3 DNA is TGTGCCAGTAAGACTCTACCTTTTGGATCCCTCCACTTT.

This clonotype was seen more than once but under ten times. The junction differs from germline at one of its ends, possibly a read error. The chain recombines TRBV20-1 with TRBJ1-4; 7 bases agree with TRBD1. The CDR3 is made up of 14 amino acids. Germline assignment: CDR1 DFQATT and CDR2 SNEGSKA (reference sequence). CDR3: CSAREQGWQEKLFF. The CDR3, as DNA: TGCAGTGCTCGAGAACAGGGGTGGCAAGAAAAACTGTTTTTT.

At least ten counts were recorded for this clonotype. V and J are TRBV7-6 and TRBJ2-1, with 8 positions matching TRBD2. This CDR3 spans 15 amino acids. V lost 5 bases, J lost 7 bases, and 10 bases stayed unmatched. Germline V gene lookup returns CDR1 SGHVS and CDR2 FNYEAQ. CDR3 bases: TGTGCCAGCAGCCCCGAAAGCGGGGGCCATAATGAGCAGTTCTTC. Protein sequence: CASSPESGGHNEQFF.

This clonotype was detected a few times. The DNA for the CDR3 is TGTGCCAGCAGCTTTAGGCCCCTCACCCAGGCCGGGGAGCTGTTTTTT. Translated, it gives CASSFRPLTQAGELFF. The chain joins TRBV7-2 to TRBJ2-2; D is uncertain. The CDR3 is made up of 16 amino acids. Per germline, CDR1 SGHTA and CDR2 FQGNSA. Trimming shortened V by 3 bases and J by 6 bases, and 17 bases separated the two germline ends.

This clonotype was picked up a small number of times. V is TRBV28 and J is TRBJ2-7; 7 nucleotides align to TRBD1. The germline V gene has CDR1 MDHEN and CDR2 SYDVKM. The CDR3 is 14 amino acids. Germline trimming cut 1 base from V and 5 bases from J; bases unmatched to any gene: 5. The chain's CDR3 is CASSLFQGEHEQYF. The CDR3 DNA follows: TGTGCCAGCAGTTTATTTCAGGGGGAACACGAGCAGTACTTC.